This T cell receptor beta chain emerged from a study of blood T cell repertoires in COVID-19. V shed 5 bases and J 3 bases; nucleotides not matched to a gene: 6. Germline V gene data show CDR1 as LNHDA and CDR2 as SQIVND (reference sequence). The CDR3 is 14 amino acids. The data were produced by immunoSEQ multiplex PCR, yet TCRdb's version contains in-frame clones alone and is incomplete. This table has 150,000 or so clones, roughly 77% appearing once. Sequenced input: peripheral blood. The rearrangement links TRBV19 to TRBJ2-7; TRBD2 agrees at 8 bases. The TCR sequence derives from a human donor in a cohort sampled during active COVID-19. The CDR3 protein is CASSYTSGNYEQYF. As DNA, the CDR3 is TGTGCCAGTAGTTACACTAGCGGCAACTACGAGCAGTACTTC.